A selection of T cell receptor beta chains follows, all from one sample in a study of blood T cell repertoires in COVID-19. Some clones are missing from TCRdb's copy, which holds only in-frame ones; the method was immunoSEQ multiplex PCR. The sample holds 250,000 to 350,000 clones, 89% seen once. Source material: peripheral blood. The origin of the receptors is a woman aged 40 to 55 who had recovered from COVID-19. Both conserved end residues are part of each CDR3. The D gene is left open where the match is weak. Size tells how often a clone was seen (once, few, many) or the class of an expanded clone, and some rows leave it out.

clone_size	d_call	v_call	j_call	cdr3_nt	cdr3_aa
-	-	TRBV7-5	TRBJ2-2	TGTGCCAGAATGGCTGCGAACACCGGGGAGCTGTTTTTT	CARMAANTGELFF
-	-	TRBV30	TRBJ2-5	TGTGCCTGGAGAAGAGCGGGCCTAGAGACCCAGTACTTC	CAWRRAGLETQYF
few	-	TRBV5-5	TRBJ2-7	TGTGCCAGCAGCCCGACGGCGGTCTCCTACGAGCAGTACTTC	CASSPTAVSYEQYF
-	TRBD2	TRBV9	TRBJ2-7	TGTGCCAGCAGCCCCGGGGGGGCAGGCCTTCTTTACGAGCAGTACTTC	CASSPGGAGLLYEQYF
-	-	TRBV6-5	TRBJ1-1	TGTGCCAGCAGTTACAGCGGCATGAACACTGAAGCTTTCTTT	CASSYSGMNTEAFF
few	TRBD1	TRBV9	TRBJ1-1	TGTGCCAGCAGCAAAGGACAGGGGCCGCCGGCTTTCTTT	CASSKGQGPPAFF
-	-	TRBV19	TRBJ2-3	TGTGCCACCCTTAAGGGGGACACAGATACGCAGTATTTT	CATLKGDTDTQYF
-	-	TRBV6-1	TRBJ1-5	TGTGCCAGCAGTGAAGGAGGCCAGCCCCAGCATTTT	CASSEGGQPQHF
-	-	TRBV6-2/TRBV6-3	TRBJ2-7	TGTGCCAGCAGTTACGGGCTACCCTACGAGCAGTACTTC	CASSYGLPYEQYF
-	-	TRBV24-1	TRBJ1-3	TGTGCCACCAGTGCTGGCCCCTCTGGAAACACCATATATTTT	CATSAGPSGNTIYF
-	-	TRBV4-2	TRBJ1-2	TGTGCCAGCAGCCAAGATAGGGGGGGGGCGTTAAAGGATGGCTACACCTTC	CASSQDRGGALKDGYTF
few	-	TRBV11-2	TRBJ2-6	TGTGCCAGCAGCCCCCTAGCGTCCTCTGGGGCCAACGTCCTGACTTTC	CASSPLASSGANVLTF
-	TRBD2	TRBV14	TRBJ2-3	TGTGCCAGCAGCCAGGGGACTAGCGTTATAGATACGCAGTATTTT	CASSQGTSVIDTQYF
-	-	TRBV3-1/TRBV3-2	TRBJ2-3	TGTGCCAGCAGCCACGGGGGCACAGATACGCAGTATTTT	CASSHGGTDTQYF
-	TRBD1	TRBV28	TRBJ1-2	TGTGCCAGCAGCCGCCCCAACAGGGGGGATGGCTACACCTTC	CASSRPNRGDGYTF
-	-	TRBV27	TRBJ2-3	TGTGCCAGCAGTTCCCGGGACTTTACAGATACGCAGTATTTT	CASSSRDFTDTQYF
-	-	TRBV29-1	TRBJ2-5	TGCAGCGCCGCCGCGGCAGAGACCCAGTACTTC	CSAAAAETQYF
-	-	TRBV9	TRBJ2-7	TGTGCCAGCAGCGTAGGGGAGCGGGTATTCGAGCAGTACTTC	CASSVGERVFEQYF
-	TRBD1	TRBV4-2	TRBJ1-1	TGTGCCAGCAGCCACGGAGGGACAGGGGCTGAAGCTTTCTTT	CASSHGGTGAEAFF
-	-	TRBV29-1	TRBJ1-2	TGCAGCGTGGGGGCCTCGACTCATGGCTACACCTTC	CSVGASTHGYTF
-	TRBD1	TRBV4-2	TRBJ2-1	TGTGCCAGCAGCCAAGAGGGGCCCGCCGGGACAGGGGTCTTAAATGAGCAGTTCTTC	CASSQEGPAGTGVLNEQFF
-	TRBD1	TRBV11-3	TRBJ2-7	TGTGCCAGCAGCCCCGGACAGGGCAGCTCCTACGAGCAGTACTTC	CASSPGQGSSYEQYF
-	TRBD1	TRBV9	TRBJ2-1	TGTGCCAGCAGAGAGGGACAGCTAGACGGTGAGCAGTTCTTC	CASREGQLDGEQFF
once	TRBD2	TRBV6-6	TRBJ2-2	TGTGCCAGCAGCCGAAGGGCGACTAGCGGGAAGTCCGGGGAGCTGTTTTTT	CASSRRATSGKSGELFF
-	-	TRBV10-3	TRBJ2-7	TGTGCCATCAGTGAACAGGTCGGGGAGCAGTACTTC	CAISEQVGEQYF
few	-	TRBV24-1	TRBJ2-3	TGTGCCACCAGTGATTCTACAGAAGATACGCAGTATTTT	CATSDSTEDTQYF
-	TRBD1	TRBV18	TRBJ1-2	TGTGCCAGCTCACCGGGACAGGATTATGCTGGCTACACCTTC	CASSPGQDYAGYTF
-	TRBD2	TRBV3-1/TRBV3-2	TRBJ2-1	TGTGCCAGCAGCCAACGCGGCGGGAGGACCTACAATGAGCAGTTCTTC	CASSQRGGRTYNEQFF
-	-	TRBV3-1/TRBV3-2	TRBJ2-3	TGTGCCAGCAGCCAAGGGGTGAAAGCGGGCAAACGACCGAATACGCAGTATTTT	CASSQGVKAGKRPNTQYF
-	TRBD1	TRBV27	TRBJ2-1	TGTGCCAGCAGTTTTAGACAGGGGATCGATGAGCAGTTCTTC	CASSFRQGIDEQFF
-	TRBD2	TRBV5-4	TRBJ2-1	TGTGCCAGCAGCCCCCCCGGGGAGGGAAGAAATGAGCAGTTCTTC	CASSPPGEGRNEQFF
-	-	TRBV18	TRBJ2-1	TGTGCCAGCTCACCACCGACGCGGGGCTACAATGAGCAGTTCTTC	CASSPPTRGYNEQFF
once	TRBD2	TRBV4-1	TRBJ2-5	TGCGCCAGCAGCCACAACCCCGGGACTAGCGGGAGGGCCATCGGGCAAGAGACCCAGTACTTC	CASSHNPGTSGRAIGQETQYF
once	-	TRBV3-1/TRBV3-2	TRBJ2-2	TGTGCCAGCAGCCCCCGTTGGGCGGGAAACACCGGGGAGCTGTTTTTT	CASSPRWAGNTGELFF
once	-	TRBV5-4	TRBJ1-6	TGTGCCAGCAGCTTGGGGGGGCCAACCAATAATTCACCCCTCCACTTT	CASSLGGPTNNSPLHF
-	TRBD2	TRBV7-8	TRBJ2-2	TGTGCCAGCAGCTTAGAGGGACTAGCGGGAAACGGGGAGCTGTTTTTT	CASSLEGLAGNGELFF
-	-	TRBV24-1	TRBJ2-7	TGTGCCACCAGGGACGGGAATGGGTACGAGCAGTACTTC	CATRDGNGYEQYF
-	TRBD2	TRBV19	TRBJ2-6	TGTGCCAGTAGTATAGGGAGCGGGAGTGGGGCCAACGTCCTGACTTTC	CASSIGSGSGANVLTF
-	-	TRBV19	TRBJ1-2	TGTGCCAGTCAAGTTATTGGGGCAGGGATTTCTGGGTGGGGCTACACCTTC	CASQVIGAGISGWGYTF
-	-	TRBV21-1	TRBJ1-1	TGTGCCAGCAGCACCCCCGGGACAGGGAACACTGAAGCTTTCTTT	CASSTPGTGNTEAFF
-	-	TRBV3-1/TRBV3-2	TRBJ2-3	TGTGCCAGCAGCCAAATCAGTGGAGCTTGGGATACGCAGTATTTT	CASSQISGAWDTQYF
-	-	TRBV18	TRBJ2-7	TGTGCCAGCTCACCGACTCTTACCTACGAGCAGTACTTC	CASSPTLTYEQYF
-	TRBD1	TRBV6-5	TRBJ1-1	TGTGCCAGCAGGCGGACAGGGAACACTGAAGCTTTCTTT	CASRRTGNTEAFF
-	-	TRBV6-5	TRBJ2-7	TGTGCCAGCATCTTATCCTACGAGCAGTACTTC	CASILSYEQYF
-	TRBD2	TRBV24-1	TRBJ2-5	TGTGCCACCAGTGATCAAGCGGGAGGCCCAGAGACCCAGTACTTC	CATSDQAGGPETQYF
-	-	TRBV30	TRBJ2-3	TGTGCCTGGAGTGGGGGGGTCACAGATACGCAGTATTTT	CAWSGGVTDTQYF
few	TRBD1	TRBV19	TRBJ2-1	TGTGCCAGTAGTAACCACCGGGACAGGGTGGACAATGAGCAGTTCTTC	CASSNHRDRVDNEQFF
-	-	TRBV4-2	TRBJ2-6	TGTGCCAGCAGCCAAGCGGAGGGGACCCCCTCTGGGGCCAACGTCCTGACTTTC	CASSQAEGTPSGANVLTF
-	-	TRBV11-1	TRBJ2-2	TGTGCCAGCAGCTTAGACAGGGACACCGGGGAGCTGTTTTTT	CASSLDRDTGELFF
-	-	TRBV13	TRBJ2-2	TGTGCCAGCAGCTTATCCCCGCGGACTAGGGGGACCGGGGAGCTGTTTTTT	CASSLSPRTRGTGELFF
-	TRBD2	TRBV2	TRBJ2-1	TGTGCCAGCATGATCCTAGCGGGATCATACAATGAGCAGTTCTTC	CASMILAGSYNEQFF
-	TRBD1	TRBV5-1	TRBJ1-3	TGCGCCAGCAGCGGAACAGGGGTGGAAAACACCATATATTTT	CASSGTGVENTIYF
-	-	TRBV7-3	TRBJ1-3	TGTGCCAGCAGGCCATTGGGACACTGTCTGTTCTCTGGAAACACCATATATTTT	CASRPLGHCLFSGNTIYF
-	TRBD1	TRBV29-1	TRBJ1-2	TGCAGCGTTGAAGACACAGGGGGTTCTTTTTATGGCTACACCTTC	CSVEDTGGSFYGYTF
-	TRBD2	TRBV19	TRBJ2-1	TGTGCCAGTAACCTGGGACTAGCGGGAGGTCTTCATGAGCAGTTCTTC	CASNLGLAGGLHEQFF
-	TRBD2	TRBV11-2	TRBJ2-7	TGTGCCAGCAGCTTAGGGTTGGTGACTAGCGGGAGGGCCTTC	CASSLGLVTSGRAF
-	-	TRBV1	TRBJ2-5	TGCACCAGCAGCCCGGGGACAGTTAAAGAGACCCAGTACTTC	CTSSPGTVKETQYF